Many counts were recorded for the clone carrying this T cell receptor (beta chain). Germline CDR1 reads KGHSH; CDR2 reads LQKENI. V was pared by 1 base and J by 6 bases, with 5 bases of the junction left unmatched. The CDR3 runs to 14 residues. The sample originates from a study of shared clonotypes between healthy human individuals. In the study overall: The cohort had two women and a few men, ages 18 to 49. Plates per donor: three CD4 naive, three CD4 memory, two CD8 naive, one CD8 memory.

Several immunoSEQ 96-well plates shared each subset's DNA, each plate a replicate. Sequencing was performed with immunoSEQ multiplex PCR; in TCRdb, only in-frame clones are kept and a portion is missing. The table shows about 680,000 clones, with about 74% occurring only once. Those who donated, Caucasian adults without exception, all lived in Nashville, Tennessee. The chain uses TRBV18 and TRBJ2-7; 8 nucleotides line up with TRBD1. This receptor was taken from a woman younger than 45 in good health. The sample was memory CD4+ T cells sorted from blood. The sample's subset: CD45RA-negative fraction. CDR3: CASSPRGQGVEQYF. The CDR3 DNA is TGTGCCAGCTCACCACGTGGACAGGGCGTCGAGCAGTACTTC.